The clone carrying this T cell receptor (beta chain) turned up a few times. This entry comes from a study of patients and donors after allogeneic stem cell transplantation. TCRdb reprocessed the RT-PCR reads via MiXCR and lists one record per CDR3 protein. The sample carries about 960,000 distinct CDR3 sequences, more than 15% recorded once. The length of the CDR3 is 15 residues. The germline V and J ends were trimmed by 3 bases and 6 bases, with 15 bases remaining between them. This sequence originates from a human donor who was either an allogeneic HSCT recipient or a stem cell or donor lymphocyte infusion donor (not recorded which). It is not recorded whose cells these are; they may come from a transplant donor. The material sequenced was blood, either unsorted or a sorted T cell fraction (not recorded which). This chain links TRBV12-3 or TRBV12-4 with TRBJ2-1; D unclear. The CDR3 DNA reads TGTGCCAGCAGTTTGGCCACATATGTCTCCAATGAGCAGTTCTTC. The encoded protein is CASSLATYVSNEQFF.